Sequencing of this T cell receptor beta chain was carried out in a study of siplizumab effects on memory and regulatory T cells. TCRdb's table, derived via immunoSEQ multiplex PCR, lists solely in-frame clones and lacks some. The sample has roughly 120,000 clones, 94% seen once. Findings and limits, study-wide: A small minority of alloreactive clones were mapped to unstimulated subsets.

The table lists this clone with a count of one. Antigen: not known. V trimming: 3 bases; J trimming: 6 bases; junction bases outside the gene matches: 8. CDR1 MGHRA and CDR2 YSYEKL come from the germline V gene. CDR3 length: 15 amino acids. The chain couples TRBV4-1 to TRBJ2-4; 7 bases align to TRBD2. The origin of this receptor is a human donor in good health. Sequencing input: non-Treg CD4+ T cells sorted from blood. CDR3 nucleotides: TGCGCCAGCAGCCAGGGACTACCTTGGGGAAACATTCAGTACTTC. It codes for CASSQGLPWGNIQYF.